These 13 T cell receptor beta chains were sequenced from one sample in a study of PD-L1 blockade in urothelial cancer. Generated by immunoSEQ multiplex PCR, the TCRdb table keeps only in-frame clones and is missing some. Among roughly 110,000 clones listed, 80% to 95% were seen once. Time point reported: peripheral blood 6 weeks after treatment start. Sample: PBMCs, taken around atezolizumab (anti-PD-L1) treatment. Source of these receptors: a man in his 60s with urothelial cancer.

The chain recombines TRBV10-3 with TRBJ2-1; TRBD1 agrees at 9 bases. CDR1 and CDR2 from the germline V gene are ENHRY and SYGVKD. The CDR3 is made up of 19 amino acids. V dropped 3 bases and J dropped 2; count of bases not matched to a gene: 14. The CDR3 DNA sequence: TGTGCCATCAGTGACCCGGGGACAGGGAGAGGGTCGGCCTACAATGAGCAGTTCTTC. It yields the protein CAISDPGTGRGSAYNEQFF.

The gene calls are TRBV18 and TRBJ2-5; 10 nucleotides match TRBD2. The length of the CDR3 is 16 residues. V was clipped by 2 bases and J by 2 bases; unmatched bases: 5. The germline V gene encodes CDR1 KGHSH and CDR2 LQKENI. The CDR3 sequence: CASSPFQAGGQETQYF. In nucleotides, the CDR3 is TGTGCCAGCTCACCATTTCAAGCGGGGGGGCAAGAGACCCAGTACTTC.

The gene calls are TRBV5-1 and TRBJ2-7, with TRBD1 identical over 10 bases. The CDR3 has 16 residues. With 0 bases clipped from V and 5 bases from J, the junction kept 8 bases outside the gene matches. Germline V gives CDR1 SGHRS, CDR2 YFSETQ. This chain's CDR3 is CASSLEPGQGQNEQYF. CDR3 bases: TGCGCCAGCAGCTTGGAACCGGGACAGGGGCAAAACGAGCAGTACTTC.

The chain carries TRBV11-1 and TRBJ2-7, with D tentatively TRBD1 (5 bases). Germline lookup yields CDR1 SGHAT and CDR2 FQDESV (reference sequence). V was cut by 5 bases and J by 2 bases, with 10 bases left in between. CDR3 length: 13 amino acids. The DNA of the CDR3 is TGTGCCAGCAGCCTCGACAGTACCTACGAGCAGTACTTC. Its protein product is CASSLDSTYEQYF. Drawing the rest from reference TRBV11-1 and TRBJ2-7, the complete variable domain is EAEVAQSPRYKITEKSQAVAFWCDPISGHATLYWYRQILGQGPELLVQFQDESVVDDSQLPKDRFSAERLKGVDSTLKIQPAELGDSAMYLCASSLDSTYEQYFGPGTRLTVT.

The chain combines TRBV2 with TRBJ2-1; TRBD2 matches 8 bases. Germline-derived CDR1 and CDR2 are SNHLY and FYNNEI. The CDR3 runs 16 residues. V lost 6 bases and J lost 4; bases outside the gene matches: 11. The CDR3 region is CASSGRTSGKYNEQFF. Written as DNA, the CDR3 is TGTGCCAGCAGCGGGCGAACTAGCGGAAAATACAATGAGCAGTTCTTC.

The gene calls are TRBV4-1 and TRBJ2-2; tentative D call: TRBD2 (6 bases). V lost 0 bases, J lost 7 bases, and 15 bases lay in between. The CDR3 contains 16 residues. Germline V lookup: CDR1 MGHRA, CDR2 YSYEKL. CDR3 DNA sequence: TGCGCCAGCAGCCAAGATCGGGACCTCGGGGGCGGGGAGCTGTTTTTT. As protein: CASSQDRDLGGGELFF.

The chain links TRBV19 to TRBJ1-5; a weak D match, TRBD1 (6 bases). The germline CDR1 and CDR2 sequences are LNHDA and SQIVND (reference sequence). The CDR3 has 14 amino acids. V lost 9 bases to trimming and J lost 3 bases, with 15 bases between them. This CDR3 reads CASRMGQINQPQHF. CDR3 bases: TGTGCCAGCCGAATGGGACAAATCAATCAGCCCCAGCATTTT.

CDR3 amino acids: CASSSNSGRTNEQFF. The DNA of the CDR3 is TGCGCCAGCAGCTCGAATAGCGGGAGGACCAATGAGCAGTTCTTC. The V and J genes are TRBV5-1 and TRBJ2-1, with 10 bases lining up with TRBD2. The length of the CDR3 is 15 residues. With 3 bases clipped from V and 6 bases from J, the junction kept 6 bases outside the gene matches. Germline values: CDR1 SGHRS, CDR2 YFSETQ.

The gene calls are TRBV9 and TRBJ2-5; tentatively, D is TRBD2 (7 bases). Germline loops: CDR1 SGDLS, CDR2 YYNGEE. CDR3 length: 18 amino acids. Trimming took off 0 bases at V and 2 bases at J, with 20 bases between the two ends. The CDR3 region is CASSVGGGQGVGQETQYF. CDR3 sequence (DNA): TGTGCCAGCAGCGTAGGCGGGGGCCAGGGAGTGGGGCAAGAGACCCAGTACTTC.

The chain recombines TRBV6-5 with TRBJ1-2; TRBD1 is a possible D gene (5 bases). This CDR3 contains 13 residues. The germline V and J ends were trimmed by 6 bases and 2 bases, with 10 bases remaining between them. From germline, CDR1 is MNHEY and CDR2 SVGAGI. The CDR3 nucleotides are TGTGCCAGCAGACGCGACAGCAACTATGGCTACACCTTC. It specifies CASRRDSNYGYTF.

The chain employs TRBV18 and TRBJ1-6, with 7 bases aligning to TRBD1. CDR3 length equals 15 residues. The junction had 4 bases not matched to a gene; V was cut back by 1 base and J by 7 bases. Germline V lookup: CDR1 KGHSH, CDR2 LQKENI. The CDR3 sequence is CASSPQGALNSPLHF. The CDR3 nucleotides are TGTGCCAGCTCACCACAGGGGGCACTAAATTCACCCCTCCACTTT. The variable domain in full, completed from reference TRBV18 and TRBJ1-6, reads NAGVMQNPRHLVRRRGQEARLRCSPMKGHSHVYWYRQLPEEGLKFMVYLQKENIIDESGMPKERFSAEFPKEGPSILRIQQVVRGDSAAYFCASSPQGALNSPLHFGNGTRLTVT.

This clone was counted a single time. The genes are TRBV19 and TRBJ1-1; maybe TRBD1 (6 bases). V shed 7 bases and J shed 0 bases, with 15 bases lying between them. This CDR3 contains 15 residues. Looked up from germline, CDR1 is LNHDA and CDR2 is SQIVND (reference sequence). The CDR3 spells CASIPLGQLNTEAFF. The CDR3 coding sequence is TGTGCCAGTATCCCCCTCGGACAGTTGAACACTGAAGCTTTCTTT.

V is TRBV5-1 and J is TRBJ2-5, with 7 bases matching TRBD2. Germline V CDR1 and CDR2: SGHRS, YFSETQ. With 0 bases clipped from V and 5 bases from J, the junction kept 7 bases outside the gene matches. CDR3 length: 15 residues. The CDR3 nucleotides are TGCGCCAGCAGCTTGGTTCGCGGGGGTCACGAGACCCAGTACTTC. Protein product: CASSLVRGGHETQYF.